The entry that follows covers one T cell receptor (beta chain) sequence. Sample-barcoded 5' priming and a J-beta primer mix drove a second PCR of about 7 to 12 cycles. One entry per CDR3 protein, called by TCRdb with MiXCR from the 5' RACE reads. Of 550,000 to 600,000 distinct CDR3 sequences listed, 27% are singletons. The sample is drawn from a study of blood T cells in healthy people across ages. The donors, healthy Caucasians from Russia, were aged 6 to 90. V dropped 1 base and J dropped 2 bases, with 11 bases sitting between them. The CDR3 sequence is 15 residues long. Germline V CDR1 and CDR2: KGHSH, LQKENI.

The chain links TRBV18 to TRBJ1-1, with D possibly TRBD1 on 6 matching bases. Input material: blood. This receptor was identified in a woman in her 70s in good health. Here the CDR3 reads CASSPRTVHNTEAFF. The CDR3 DNA follows: TGTGCCAGCTCACCACGGACAGTACATAACACTGAAGCTTTCTTT. Complete variable domain (other parts from reference TRBV18 and TRBJ1-1): NAGVMQNPRHLVRRRGQEARLRCSPMKGHSHVYWYRQLPEEGLKFMVYLQKENIIDESGMPKERFSAEFPKEGPSILRIQQVVRGDSAAYFCASSPRTVHNTEAFFGQGTRLTVV.